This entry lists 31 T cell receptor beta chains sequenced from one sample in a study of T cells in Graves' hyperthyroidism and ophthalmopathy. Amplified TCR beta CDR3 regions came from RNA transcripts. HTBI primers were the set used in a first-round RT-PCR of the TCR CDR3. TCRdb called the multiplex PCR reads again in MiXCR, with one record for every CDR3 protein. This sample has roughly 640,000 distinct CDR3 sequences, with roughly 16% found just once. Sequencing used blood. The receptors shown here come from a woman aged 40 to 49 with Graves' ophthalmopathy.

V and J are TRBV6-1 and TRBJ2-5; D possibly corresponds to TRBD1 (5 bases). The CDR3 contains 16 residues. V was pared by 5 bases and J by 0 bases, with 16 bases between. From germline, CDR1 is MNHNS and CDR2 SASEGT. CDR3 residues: CASSLQYRRYQETQYF. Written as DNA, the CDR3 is TGTGCCAGCAGTCTCCAATACAGGCGATACCAAGAGACCCAGTACTTC.

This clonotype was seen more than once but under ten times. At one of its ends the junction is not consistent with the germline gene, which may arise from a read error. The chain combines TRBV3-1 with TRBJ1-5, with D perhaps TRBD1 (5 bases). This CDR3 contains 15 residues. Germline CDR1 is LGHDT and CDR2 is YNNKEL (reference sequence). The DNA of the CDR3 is TGTGCCGGCAGCCCCGGGGGGAATAGCAATCAGCCCCAGCATTTT. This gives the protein CAGSPGGNSNQPQHF.

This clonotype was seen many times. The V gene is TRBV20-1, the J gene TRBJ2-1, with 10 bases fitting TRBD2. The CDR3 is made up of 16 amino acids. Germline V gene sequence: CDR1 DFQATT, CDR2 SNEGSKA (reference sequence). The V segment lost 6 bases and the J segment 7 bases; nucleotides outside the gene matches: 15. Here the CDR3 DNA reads TGCAGTGCCCCTACAAGGACTAGCGGAAGTAAGAATGAGCAGTTCTTC. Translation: CSAPTRTSGSKNEQFF.

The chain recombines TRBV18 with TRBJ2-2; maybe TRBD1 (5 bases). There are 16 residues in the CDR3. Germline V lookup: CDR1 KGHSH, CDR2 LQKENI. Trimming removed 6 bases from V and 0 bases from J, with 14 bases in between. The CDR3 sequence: CASSPPQAANTGELFF. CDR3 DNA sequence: TGTGCCAGCTCCCCCCCACAGGCCGCGAACACCGGGGAGCTGTTTTTT.

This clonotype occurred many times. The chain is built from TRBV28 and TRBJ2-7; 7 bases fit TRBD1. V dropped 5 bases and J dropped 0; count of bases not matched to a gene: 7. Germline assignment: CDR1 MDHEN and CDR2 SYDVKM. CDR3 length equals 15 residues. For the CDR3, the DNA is TGTGCCAGCAGTCCCGGGACAGTAAACTCCTACGAGCAGTACTTC. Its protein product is CASSPGTVNSYEQYF.

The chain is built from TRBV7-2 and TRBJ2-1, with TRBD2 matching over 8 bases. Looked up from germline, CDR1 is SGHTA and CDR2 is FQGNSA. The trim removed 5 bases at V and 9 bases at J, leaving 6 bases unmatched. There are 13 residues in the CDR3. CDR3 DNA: TGTGCCAGCAGCCGGGGGGGGGAGGGTGAGCAGTTCTTC. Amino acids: CASSRGGEGEQFF.

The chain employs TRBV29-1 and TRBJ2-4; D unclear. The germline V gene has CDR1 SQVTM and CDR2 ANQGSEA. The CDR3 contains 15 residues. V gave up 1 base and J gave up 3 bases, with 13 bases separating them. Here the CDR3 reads CSVEGAGWDKNIQYF. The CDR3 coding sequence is TGCAGCGTTGAAGGGGCCGGGTGGGACAAAAACATTCAGTACTTC.

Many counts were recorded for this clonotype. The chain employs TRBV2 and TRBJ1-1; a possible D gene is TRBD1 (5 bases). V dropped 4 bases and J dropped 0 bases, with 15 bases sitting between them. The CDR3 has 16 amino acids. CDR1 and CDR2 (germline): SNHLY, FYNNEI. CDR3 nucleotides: TGTGCCAGCAGTGGTGGCAGGGCGGGGATGAACACTGAAGCTTTCTTT. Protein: CASSGGRAGMNTEAFF.

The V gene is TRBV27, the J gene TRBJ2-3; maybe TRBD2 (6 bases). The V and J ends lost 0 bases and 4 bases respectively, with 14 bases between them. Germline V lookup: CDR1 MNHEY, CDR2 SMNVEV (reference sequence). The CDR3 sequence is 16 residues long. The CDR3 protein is CASSLSWRPGADTQYF. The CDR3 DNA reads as TGTGCCAGCAGTTTATCATGGCGCCCGGGGGCAGATACGCAGTATTTT.

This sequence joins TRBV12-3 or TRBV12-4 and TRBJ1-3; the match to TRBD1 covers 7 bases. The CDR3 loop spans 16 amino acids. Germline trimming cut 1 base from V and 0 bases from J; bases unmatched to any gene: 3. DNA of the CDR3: TGTGCCAGCAGTTTAGGGGGACAGAGCTCTGGAAACACCATATATTTT. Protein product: CASSLGGQSSGNTIYF.

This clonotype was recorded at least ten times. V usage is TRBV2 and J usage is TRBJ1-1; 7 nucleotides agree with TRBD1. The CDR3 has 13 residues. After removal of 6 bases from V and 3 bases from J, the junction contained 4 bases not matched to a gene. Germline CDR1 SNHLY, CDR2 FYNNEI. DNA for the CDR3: TGTGCCAGCAGACTTCAGGGGGACACTGAAGCTTTCTTT. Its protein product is CASRLQGDTEAFF.

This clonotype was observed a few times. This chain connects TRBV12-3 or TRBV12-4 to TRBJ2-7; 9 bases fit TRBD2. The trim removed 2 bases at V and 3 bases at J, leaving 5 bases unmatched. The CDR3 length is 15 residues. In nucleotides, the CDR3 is TGTGCCAGCAGTTTATCTAGCGGGGCAGGCTACGAGCAGTACTTC. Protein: CASSLSSGAGYEQYF.

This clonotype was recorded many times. For the CDR3, the DNA is TGCAGTGCTAGAGGATGGCGGGGAGGGGAGACCCAGTACTTC. It yields the protein CSARGWRGGETQYF. The V call is TRBV20-1, the J call TRBJ2-5; 7 nucleotides agree with TRBD2. V gave up 1 base and J gave up 5 bases; unmatched junction bases: 7. CDR3 size: 14 residues. The germline V gene encodes CDR1 DFQATT and CDR2 SNEGSKA (reference sequence).

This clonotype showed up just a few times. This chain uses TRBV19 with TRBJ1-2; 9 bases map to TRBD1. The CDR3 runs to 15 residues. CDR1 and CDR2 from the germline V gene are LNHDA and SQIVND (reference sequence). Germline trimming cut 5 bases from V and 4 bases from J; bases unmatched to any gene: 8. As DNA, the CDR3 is TGTGCCAGTAGTTCACAGGGGGCCGGACGCTATGGCTACACCTTC. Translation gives CASSSQGAGRYGYTF.

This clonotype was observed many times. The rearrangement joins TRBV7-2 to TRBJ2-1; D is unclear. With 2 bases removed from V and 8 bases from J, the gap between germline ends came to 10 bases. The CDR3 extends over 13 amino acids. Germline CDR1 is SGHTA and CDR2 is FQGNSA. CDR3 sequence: CASSLRSGDEQFF. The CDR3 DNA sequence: TGTGCCAGCAGCTTAAGGTCGGGTGATGAGCAGTTCTTC. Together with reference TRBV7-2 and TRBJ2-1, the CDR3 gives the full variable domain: GAGVSQSPSNKVTEKGKDVELRCDPISGHTALYWYRQSLGQGLEFLIYFQGNSAPDKSGLPSDRFSAERTGGSVSTLTIQRTQQEDSAVYLCASSLRSGDEQFFGPGTRLTVL.

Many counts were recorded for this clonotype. CDR3 coding DNA: TGTGCCAGCAGTGGGAAACAGGGGCCTTCAGATACGCAGTATTTT. Translating it yields CASSGKQGPSDTQYF. This chain uses TRBV2 with TRBJ2-3; TRBD1 matches at 7 bases. The germline CDR1 and CDR2 sequences are SNHLY and FYNNEI. This CDR3 comprises 15 residues. Trimming took 4 bases from V and 4 from J; bases not matched to a gene: 8. Looking up the rest from reference TRBV2 and TRBJ2-3 gives the full variable domain: EPEVTQTPSHQVTQMGQEVILRCVPISNHLYFYWYRQILGQKVEFLVSFYNNEISEKSEIFDDQFSVERPDGSNFTLKIRSTKLEDSAMYFCASSGKQGPSDTQYFGPGTRLTVL.

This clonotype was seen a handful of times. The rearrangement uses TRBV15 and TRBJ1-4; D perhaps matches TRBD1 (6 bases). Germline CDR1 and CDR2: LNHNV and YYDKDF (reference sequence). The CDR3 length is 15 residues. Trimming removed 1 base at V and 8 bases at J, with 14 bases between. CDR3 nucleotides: TGTGCCACCAGCAGAGCGGTACAGGGCCGGGAAAAACTGTTTTTT. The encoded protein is CATSRAVQGREKLFF.

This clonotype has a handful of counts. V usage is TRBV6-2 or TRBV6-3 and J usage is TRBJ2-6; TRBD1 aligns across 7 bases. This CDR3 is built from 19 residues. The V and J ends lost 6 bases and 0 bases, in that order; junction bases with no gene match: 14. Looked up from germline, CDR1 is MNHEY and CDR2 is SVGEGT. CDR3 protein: CASRPGQIIWSSGANVLTF. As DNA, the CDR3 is TGTGCCAGCAGGCCGGGACAGATAATCTGGAGCTCTGGGGCCAACGTCCTGACTTTC.

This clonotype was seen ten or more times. The CDR3 DNA follows: TGTGCCAGCAGCTCGTGGAAGTTCTCTACCGGGGAGCTGTTTTTT. This gives the protein CASSSWKFSTGELFF. The J gene is TRBJ2-2, the V gene TRBV11-2; unclear D gene. Germline CDR1 SGHAT, CDR2 FQNNGV. CDR3 length: 15 amino acids. V dropped 4 bases and J dropped 5 bases, with 14 bases sitting between them.

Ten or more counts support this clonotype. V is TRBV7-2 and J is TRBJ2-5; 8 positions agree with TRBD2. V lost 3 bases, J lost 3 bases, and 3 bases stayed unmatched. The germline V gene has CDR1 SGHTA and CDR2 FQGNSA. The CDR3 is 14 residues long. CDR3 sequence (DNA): TGTGCCAGCAGCTTCGCGGGGGGAAAAGAGACCCAGTACTTC. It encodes CASSFAGGKETQYF.

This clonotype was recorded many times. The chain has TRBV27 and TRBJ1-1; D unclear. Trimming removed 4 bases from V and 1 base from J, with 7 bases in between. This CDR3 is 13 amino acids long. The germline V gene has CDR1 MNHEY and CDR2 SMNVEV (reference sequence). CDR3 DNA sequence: TGTGCCAGCAGTTGGGTAGGGAACACTGAAGCTTTCTTT. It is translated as CASSWVGNTEAFF.

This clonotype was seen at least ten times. CDR3 protein: CASSFAGTGGDYEQYF. DNA of the CDR3: TGTGCCAGCAGCTTCGCCGGGACAGGGGGGGACTACGAGCAGTACTTC. The chain carries TRBV11-2 and TRBJ2-7, with 11 bases lining up with TRBD1. Germline lookup yields CDR1 SGHAT and CDR2 FQNNGV. The CDR3 runs 16 residues. J was trimmed by 3 bases and V by 3 bases; bases with no gene match: 7.

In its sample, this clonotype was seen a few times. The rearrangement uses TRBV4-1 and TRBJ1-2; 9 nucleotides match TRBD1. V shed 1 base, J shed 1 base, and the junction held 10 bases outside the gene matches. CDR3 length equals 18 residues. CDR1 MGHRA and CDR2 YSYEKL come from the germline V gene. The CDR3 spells CASSQVPGTGFINYGYTF. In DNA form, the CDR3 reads TGCGCCAGCAGCCAAGTCCCCGGGACAGGGTTCATTAACTATGGCTACACCTTC.

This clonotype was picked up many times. The CDR3 is CASSLPSRTSSSYEQYF. CDR3 nucleotide sequence: TGTGCCAGCAGTTTACCTTCAAGGACATCTAGCTCCTACGAGCAGTACTTC. The chain carries TRBV28 and TRBJ2-7; D might be TRBD1 (5 bases). V lost 2 bases, J lost 0 bases, and 17 bases lay in between. Germline values: CDR1 MDHEN, CDR2 SYDVKM. The CDR3 runs to 17 residues.

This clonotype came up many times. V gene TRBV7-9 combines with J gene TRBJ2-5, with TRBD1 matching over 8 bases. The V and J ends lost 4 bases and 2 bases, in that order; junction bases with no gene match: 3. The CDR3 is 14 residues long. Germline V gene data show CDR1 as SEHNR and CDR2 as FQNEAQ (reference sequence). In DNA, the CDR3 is TGTGCCAGCAGCTATAGACAGGGGCAAGAGACCCAGTACTTC. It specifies CASSYRQGQETQYF.

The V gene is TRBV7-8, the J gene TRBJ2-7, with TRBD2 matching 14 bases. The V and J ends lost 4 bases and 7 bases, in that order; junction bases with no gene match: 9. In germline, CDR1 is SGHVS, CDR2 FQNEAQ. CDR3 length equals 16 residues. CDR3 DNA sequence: TGTGCCAGCAGCTCCGGACTAGCGGGGGGTTTTTCAGAGCAGTACTTC. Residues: CASSSGLAGGFSEQYF. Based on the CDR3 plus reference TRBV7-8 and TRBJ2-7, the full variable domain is GAGVSQSPRYKVAKRGQDVALRCDPISGHVSLFWYQQALGQGPEFLTYFQNEAQLDKSGLPSDRFFAERPEGSVSTLKIQRTQQEDSAVYLCASSSGLAGGFSEQYFGPGTRLTVT.

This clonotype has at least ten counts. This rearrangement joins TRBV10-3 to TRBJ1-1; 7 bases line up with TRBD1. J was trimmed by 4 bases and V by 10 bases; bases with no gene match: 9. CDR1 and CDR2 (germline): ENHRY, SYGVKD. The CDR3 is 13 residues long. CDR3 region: CATTHDRATEAFF. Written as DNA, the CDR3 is TGTGCCACTACACACGACAGGGCCACTGAAGCTTTCTTT.

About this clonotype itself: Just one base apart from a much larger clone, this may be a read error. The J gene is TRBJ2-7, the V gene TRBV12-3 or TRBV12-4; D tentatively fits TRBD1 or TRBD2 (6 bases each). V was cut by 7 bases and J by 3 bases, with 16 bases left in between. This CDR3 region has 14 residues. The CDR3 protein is CASNRGAGDYEQYF. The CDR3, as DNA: TGTGCCAGCAACCGCGGGGCAGGGGACTACGAGCAGTACTTC.

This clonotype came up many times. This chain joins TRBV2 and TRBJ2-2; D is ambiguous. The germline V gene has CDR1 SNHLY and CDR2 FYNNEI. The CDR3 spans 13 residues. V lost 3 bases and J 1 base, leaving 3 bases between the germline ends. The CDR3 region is CASSDQNTGELFF. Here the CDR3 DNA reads TGTGCCAGCAGTGATCAGAACACCGGGGAGCTGTTTTTT.

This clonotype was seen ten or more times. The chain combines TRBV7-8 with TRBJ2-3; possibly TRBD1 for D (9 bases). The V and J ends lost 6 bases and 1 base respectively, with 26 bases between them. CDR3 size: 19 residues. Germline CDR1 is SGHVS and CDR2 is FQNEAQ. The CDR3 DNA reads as TGTGCCAGCAGACGGACAGGGGCTAGCGGGCAACGGGGCACAGATACGCAGTATTTT. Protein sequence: CASRRTGASGQRGTDTQYF.

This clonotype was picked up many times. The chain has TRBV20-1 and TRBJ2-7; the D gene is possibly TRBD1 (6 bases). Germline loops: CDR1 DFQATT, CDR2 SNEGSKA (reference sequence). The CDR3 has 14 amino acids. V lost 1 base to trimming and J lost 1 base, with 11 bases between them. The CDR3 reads CSARGDRRSYEQYF. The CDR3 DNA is TGCAGTGCTAGAGGAGACAGGAGATCCTACGAGCAGTACTTC.